This T cell receptor beta chain was captured by sequencing in a study of breast tumors, draining lymph nodes, adjacent tissues. The CDR3 runs to 16 residues. Trimming removed 5 bases from V and 4 bases from J; junction bases left unmatched: 5. Germline V lookup: CDR1 SGHTA, CDR2 FQGNSA. In this sample, this clonotype turned up many times. Antigen: not known. Study-level points and caveats: Tumor repertoires ranked between lymph nodes and nontumor tissue in diversity, with V and J gene preferences. Luminal-like breast cancer showed significantly higher tumor–nontumor repertoire similarity than basal-like. That most tumor T cells come from lymph nodes remained unproven.

Axillary draining lymph nodes of breast cancer patients supplied the node samples. TCRdb processed the multiplex PCR reads anew with MiXCR; each CDR3 protein has one entry. The sample has about 130,000 distinct CDR3 sequences; 21% are singletons. The J gene is TRBJ2-1, the V gene TRBV7-2, with TRBD2 matching 13 bases. The source material was axillary lymph node tissue. The receptor was isolated from a female donor with breast cancer. Some clones in this sample may be carry-over from other donors' samples. Here the CDR3 reads CASSRTSGRPYNEQFF. The CDR3 DNA reads as TGTGCCAGCAGCAGGACTAGCGGGAGACCTTACAATGAGCAGTTCTTC. Full variable domain (missing parts from reference TRBV7-2 and TRBJ2-1): GAGVSQSPSNKVTEKGKDVELRCDPISGHTALYWYRQSLGQGLEFLIYFQGNSAPDKSGLPSDRFSAERTGGSVSTLTIQRTQQEDSAVYLCASSRTSGRPYNEQFFGPGTRLTVL.